This T cell receptor beta chain was identified in a study of cytomegalovirus exposure and HLA in healthy donors. Germline trimming cut 4 bases from V and 7 bases from J; bases unmatched to any gene: 8. Germline CDR1 and CDR2: SGHTA and FQGNSA. CDR3 length equals 15 residues. The study ran its PCR with 60 Vbeta and 13 Jbeta primers. Per the study methods: Among the unique TCR beta chains that a later analysis counted, about 86 million in all, about 12 million were shared. Assay: immunoSEQ multiplex PCR; the TCRdb copy retains only in-frame clones and omits some. V and J calls and clone size are copied from that table; D and trimming were computed from the DNA. Here the sample spans roughly 120,000 clones, 74% being singletons. In regard to this clone: Its matching antigen is unknown.

General study findings and limits: 150 to 200 TCR beta chains were listed as cytomegalovirus-associated.

The receptor's source is a woman in her thirties or forties in good health and CMV-seropositive. This sequence joins TRBV7-2 and TRBJ2-1, with TRBD2 identical over 9 bases. Sequenced: PBMCs. The CDR3 region is CASSSSRGGWNEQFF. CDR3 bases: TGTGCCAGCAGCTCCTCGCGGGGGGGGTGGAATGAGCAGTTCTTC.